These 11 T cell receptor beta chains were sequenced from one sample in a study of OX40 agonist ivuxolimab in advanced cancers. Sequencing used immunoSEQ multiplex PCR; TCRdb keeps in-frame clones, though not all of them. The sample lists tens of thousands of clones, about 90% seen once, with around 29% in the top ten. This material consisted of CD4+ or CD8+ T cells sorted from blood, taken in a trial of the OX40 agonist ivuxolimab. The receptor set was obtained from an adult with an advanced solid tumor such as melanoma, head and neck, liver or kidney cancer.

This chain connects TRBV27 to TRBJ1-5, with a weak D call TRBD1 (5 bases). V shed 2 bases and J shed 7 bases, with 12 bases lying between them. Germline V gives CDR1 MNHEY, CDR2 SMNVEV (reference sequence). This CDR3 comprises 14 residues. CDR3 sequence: CASSLEGIGQPQHF. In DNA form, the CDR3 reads TGTGCCAGCAGTTTAGAGGGGATTGGGCAGCCCCAGCATTTT.

DNA for the CDR3: TGTGCCAGCAGTGAAGCGTATGAGCAGTTCTTC. It translates to CASSEAYEQFF. V and J are TRBV6-1 and TRBJ2-1; D not resolved. The CDR3 loop spans 11 amino acids. Trimming stripped 0 bases from V and 8 bases from J, with 2 bases between. The germline gives CDR1 MNHNS, CDR2 SASEGT.

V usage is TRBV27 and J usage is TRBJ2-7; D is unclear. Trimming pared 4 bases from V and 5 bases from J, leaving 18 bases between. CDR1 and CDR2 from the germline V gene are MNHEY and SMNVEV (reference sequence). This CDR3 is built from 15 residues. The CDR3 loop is CASSSSATAVHEQYF. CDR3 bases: TGTGCCAGCAGTTCATCGGCTACGGCGGTCCACGAGCAGTACTTC.

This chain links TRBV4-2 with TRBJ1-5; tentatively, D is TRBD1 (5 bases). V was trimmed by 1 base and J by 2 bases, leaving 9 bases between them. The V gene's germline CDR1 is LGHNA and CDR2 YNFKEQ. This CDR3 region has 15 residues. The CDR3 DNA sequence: TGTGCCAGCAGCCAAGGGGGGGGAGGCAATCAGCCCCAGCATTTT. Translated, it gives CASSQGGGGNQPQHF.

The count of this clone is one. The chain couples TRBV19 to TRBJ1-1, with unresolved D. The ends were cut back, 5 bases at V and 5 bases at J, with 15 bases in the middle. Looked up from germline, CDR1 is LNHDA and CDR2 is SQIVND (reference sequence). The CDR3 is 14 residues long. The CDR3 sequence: CASSLITAGTEAFF. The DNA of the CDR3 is TGTGCCAGTAGTTTAATTACCGCCGGAACTGAAGCTTTCTTT.

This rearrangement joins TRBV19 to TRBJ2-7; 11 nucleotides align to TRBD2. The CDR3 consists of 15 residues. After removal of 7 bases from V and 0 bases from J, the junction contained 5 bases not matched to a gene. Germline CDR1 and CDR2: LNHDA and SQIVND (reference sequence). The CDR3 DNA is TGTGCCAGTACCGCTAGCGGGGGGAGCTCCTACGAGCAGTACTTC. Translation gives CASTASGGSSYEQYF.

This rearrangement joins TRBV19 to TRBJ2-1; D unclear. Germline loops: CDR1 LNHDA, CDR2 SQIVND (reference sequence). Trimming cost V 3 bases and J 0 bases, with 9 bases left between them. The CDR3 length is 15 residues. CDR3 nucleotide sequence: TGTGCCAGTAGTATCGGCGATATCTCCTACAATGAGCAGTTCTTC. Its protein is CASSIGDISYNEQFF.

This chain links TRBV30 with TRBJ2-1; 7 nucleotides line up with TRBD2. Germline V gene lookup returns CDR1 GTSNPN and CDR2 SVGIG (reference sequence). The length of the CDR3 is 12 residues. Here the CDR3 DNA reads TGTGCAAGGGGAGGGTCCTACAATGAGCAGTTCTTC. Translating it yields CARGGSYNEQFF.

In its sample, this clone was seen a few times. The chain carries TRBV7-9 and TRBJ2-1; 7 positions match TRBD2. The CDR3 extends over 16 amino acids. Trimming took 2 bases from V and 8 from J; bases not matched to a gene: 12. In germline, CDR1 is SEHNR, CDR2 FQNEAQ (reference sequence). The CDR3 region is CASSLLTRGREDEQFF. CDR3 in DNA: TGTGCCAGCAGCTTATTGACCCGGGGCCGGGAGGATGAGCAGTTCTTC.

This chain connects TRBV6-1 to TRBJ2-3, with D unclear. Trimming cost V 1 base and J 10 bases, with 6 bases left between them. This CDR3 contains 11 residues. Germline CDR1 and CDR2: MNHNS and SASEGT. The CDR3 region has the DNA TGTGCCAGCAGTGAAGAGGCGGCGCAGTATTTT. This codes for CASSEEAAQYF.

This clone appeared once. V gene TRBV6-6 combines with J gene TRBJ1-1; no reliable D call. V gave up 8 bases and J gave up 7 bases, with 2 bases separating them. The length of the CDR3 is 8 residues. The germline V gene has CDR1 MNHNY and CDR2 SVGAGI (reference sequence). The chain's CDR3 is CASGEAFF. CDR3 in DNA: TGTGCCAGCGGTGAAGCTTTCTTT.